Listed below are T cell receptor beta chains from one sample, sequenced in a study of tumor-infiltrating lymphocytes in primary liver carcinoma. TCRdb passed the multiplex PCR reads through MiXCR, listing each CDR3 protein once. The table includes more than 95,000 distinct CDR3 sequences, 64% detected once. The specimen was liver tumor tissue from sampling region 3. These receptors were obtained from a woman in her fifties or sixties with primary liver carcinoma and hepatitis B virus infection. Both conserved end residues are part of each CDR3. The D gene is left open where the match is weak. Only some rows state a clone size, as once, few, many or a class for expanded clones.

D gene,V gene,CDR3 length,clone size,J gene,CDR3 protein,CDR3 DNA
NA,TRBV5-5,13,NA,TRBJ1-1,CASCREFNTEAFF,TGTGCCAGCTGCCGGGAGTTCAACACAGAAGCTTTCTTT
NA,TRBV6-1,17,NA,TRBJ1-5,CANSPHAGERSNQPQHF,TGTGCCAACAGTCCCCATGCTGGGGAGAGGAGCAATCAGCCCCAGCATTTT
NA,TRBV29-1,14,NA,TRBJ2-7,CSLTEETTYDEQYF,TGCAGTCTGACAGAAGAAACCACCTACGACGAGCAGTACTTC
TRBD2,TRBV2,15,NA,TRBJ2-3,CASSEDLAGADTQYF,TGTGCCAGCAGTGAAGATCTAGCGGGAGCAGATACGCAGTATTTT
NA,TRBV6-5,14,many,TRBJ1-2,CASSPTGPSYGYTF,TGTGCCAGCAGTCCTACAGGGCCCTCCTATGGCTACACCTTC
NA,TRBV11-2,14,medium-sized,TRBJ2-3,CASRPSRSGDTQYF,TGTGCCAGCAGACCGAGCAGGAGTGGGGATACGCAGTATTTT
TRBD1,TRBV11-2,17,medium-sized,TRBJ2-3,CASSPGQGTGGADTQYF,TGTGCCAGCAGCCCGGGACAGGGGACGGGAGGGGCAGATACGCAGTATTTT
NA,TRBV11-3,13,NA,TRBJ2-1,CASSVGGHNELFF,TGTGCCAGCAGTGTCGGGGGCCACAATGAGCTGTTCTTC
NA,TRBV11-1,15,NA,TRBJ2-7,CASTPRTADLREQYF,TGTGCCAGCACCCCTCGGACAGCAGACCTACGCGAGCAGTACTTC
NA,TRBV4-1,15,once,TRBJ1-4,CASSQEIPSNEKLFF,TGTGCCAGCAGCCAAGAGATTCCCTCGAATGAAAAACTGTTTTTT
NA,TRBV5-1,13,NA,TRBJ2-7,CASLVSGEDEQYF,TGCGCCAGCTTGGTGTCAGGGGAAGACGAGCAGTACTTC
NA,TRBV7-8,14,few,TRBJ1-2,CASSLGDRSVGYTF,TGTGCCAGCAGCTTAGGCGACAGGTCCGTGGGCTACACCTTC
NA,TRBV6-1,15,few,TRBJ2-3,CASRQDGTGTDTQYF,TGTGCCAGCAGGCAAGACGGAACAGGCACAGATACGCAGTATTTT
TRBD2,TRBV20-1,14,NA,TRBJ2-5,CSARWLAEGETQYF,TGCAGTGCTAGGTGGCTAGCGGAGGGGGAGACCCAGTACTTC
NA,TRBV18,16,many,TRBJ1-3,CASSPRTGDSGNTIYF,TGTGCCAGCTCACCGAGGACGGGAGACTCTGGAAACACCATATATTTT
NA,TRBV5-6,17,NA,TRBJ2-1,CASSPREGASVLDEQLF,TGTGCCAGCAGCCCCCGGGAGGGGGCATCTGTTCTCGATGAGCAGTTATTC
TRBD1,TRBV4-1,15,NA,TRBJ1-5,CASSQVDRADQSQHF,TGCGCCAGCAGCCAGGTGGACAGGGCGGACCAGTCCCAGCATTTT
TRBD1,TRBV29-1,16,NA,TRBJ2-6,CSAGTGGATGANLLTF,TGCAGCGCCGGGACAGGGGGTGCTACTGGGGCCAACCTCCTGACTTTC
NA,TRBV11-2,20,NA,TRBJ2-2,CASSLAAPWPGKGKNGELFF,TGTGCCAGCAGCTTAGCGGCACCATGGCCAGGGAAGGGAAAAAACGGGGAGCTGTTTTTT
NA,TRBV7-9,14,NA,TRBJ1-2,CASSSAGGNYDYTF,TGTGCCAGCAGCTCAGCCGGGGGGAACTATGACTACACCTTC
TRBD1,TRBV6-5,14,medium-sized,TRBJ1-1,CASSYGQGGTEAFF,TGTGCCAGCAGTTATGGACAGGGAGGAACTGAAGCTTTCTTT
TRBD1,TRBV28,16,few,TRBJ2-3,CASSLVGQGLTDTQYF,TGTGCCAGCAGTTTGGTGGGACAGGGCCTCACAGATACGCAGTATTTT
TRBD1,TRBV5-4,16,many,TRBJ1-1,CASSLGGTGSNTEAFF,TGTGCCAGCAGCTTGGGGGGGACAGGGAGCAACACTGAAGCTTTCTTT
TRBD1,TRBV12-3/TRBV12-4,13,many,TRBJ1-5,CASSRTGLKPQHF,TGTGCCAGCAGTCGGACAGGGCTGAAGCCCCAGCATTTT
NA,TRBV11-2,15,medium-sized,TRBJ2-7,CASSLDTGPGYEQYF,TGTGCCAGCAGCTTAGATACAGGCCCAGGGTACGAGCAGTACTTC
TRBD2,TRBV5-1,15,once,TRBJ2-7,CASCLAGTSGREQYF,TGCGCCAGCTGCTTGGCCGGGACTAGCGGCCGCGAGCAGTACTTC
TRBD2,TRBV6-5,17,many,TRBJ2-3,CASSYSSKREGRNTQYF,TGTGCCAGCAGTTACTCTTCCAAGCGGGAGGGGCGGAATACGCAGTATTTT
TRBD2,TRBV6-5,13,many,TRBJ2-1,CASSGLEGNEQFF,TGTGCCAGTTCGGGACTAGAAGGCAATGAGCAGTTCTTC
TRBD1,TRBV7-8,16,NA,TRBJ1-1,CASSLGTGWLDTEAFF,TGTGCCAGCAGCTTAGGGACAGGGTGGCTGGACACTGAAGCTTTCTTT
NA,TRBV28,14,few,TRBJ2-3,CASSLNGGTDTQYF,TGTGCCAGCAGTCTTAACGGGGGCACAGATACGCAGTATTTT
TRBD1,TRBV4-1,15,many,TRBJ2-4,CASTQRQGQGAIQYF,TGCGCCAGCACCCAACGCCAGGGACAGGGCGCCATTCAGTACTTC
NA,TRBV7-8,15,many,TRBJ1-4,CASSPSTVGREKLFF,TGTGCCAGCAGCCCCTCGACAGTGGGGCGCGAAAAACTGTTTTTT
NA,TRBV5-1,14,NA,TRBJ2-3,CANTPSAFGDAQYF,TGCGCCAACACTCCTAGCGCCTTCGGGGATGCGCAGTATTTT
TRBD2,TRBV11-2,16,once,TRBJ2-5,CAGSRGLAGTQEAQYF,TGTGCCGGCAGCAGAGGACTAGCGGGGACCCAAGAGGCCCAGTACTTC
NA,TRBV5-4,14,NA,TRBJ1-1,CTSSPHTENTEAFF,TGTACTAGCAGCCCTCATACGGAGAACACTGAAGCTTTCTTT
NA,TRBV11-2,13,NA,TRBJ1-1,CASSLDGHTEAFF,TGTGCCAGCAGCTTGGACGGTCACACTGAAGCTTTCTTT
TRBD2,TRBV11-2,18,NA,TRBJ2-3,CASSPREASGRAGGMQYF,TGTGCCAGCAGCCCTCGGGAGGCTAGCGGGAGGGCCGGGGGTATGCAGTATTTT
NA,TRBV29-1,12,many,TRBJ1-2,CSVVGTNYGYTF,TGCAGCGTTGTCGGGACTAACTATGGCTACACCTTC
NA,TRBV2,12,few,TRBJ1-2,CASSKNGYGYTF,TGTGCCAGCAGTAAGAACGGATATGGCTACACCTTC